A single sample gave rise to the 27 T cell receptor beta chains below, sequenced in a study of CD8+ T cells in alopecia areata. After isolation, RNA underwent reverse transcription to generate cDNA as the sequencing template. The method was immunoSEQ multiplex PCR; TCRdb's version includes in-frame clones alone and lacks a portion of them. The sample includes 140,000 or so clones, about 51% of them seen just once. This material consisted of CD4+ T cells sorted from blood, taken at week 0. These receptors all come from a human donor with alopecia areata.

A few counts support this clone. The V call is TRBV29-1, the J call TRBJ2-1; a possible D gene is TRBD1 (5 bases). V lost 7 bases and J 0 bases, leaving 10 bases between the germline ends. The germline gives CDR1 SQVTM, CDR2 ANQGSEA. This CDR3 comprises 13 residues. Here the CDR3 reads CSGRVGSYNEQFF. CDR3 coding DNA: TGCAGCGGCAGGGTTGGCTCCTACAATGAGCAGTTCTTC.

This chain joins TRBV30 and TRBJ1-3; D is perhaps TRBD1 (5 bases). V was clipped by 3 bases and J by 2 bases, with 14 bases between them. Germline CDR1 GTSNPN, CDR2 SVGIG (reference sequence). There are 15 residues in the CDR3. In DNA form, the CDR3 reads TGTGCCTGGAGGACAGCCGGGGCTACTGGAAACACCATATATTTT. Residues: CAWRTAGATGNTIYF.

This clone has a handful of counts. The CDR3 sequence is CASSRTGQGAGETQYF. The CDR3 bases are TGCGCCAGCAGCCGGACGGGACAGGGGGCCGGAGAGACCCAGTACTTC. This rearrangement joins TRBV5-1 to TRBJ2-5; 12 positions agree with TRBD1. Germline-derived CDR1 and CDR2 are SGHRS and YFSETQ. The ends lost 4 bases at V and 4 bases at J; junction bases unmatched: 8. CDR3 size: 16 residues.

Concerning this clone itself: One end of the junction is discordant with germline, which a read error may explain. This rearrangement joins TRBV5-4 to TRBJ2-2; 13 nucleotides agree with TRBD2. Germline V CDR1 and CDR2: SGHNT, YYREEE (reference sequence). This CDR3 has 16 residues. CDR3 DNA: TGTGCCAGCAGCCTGGGACTAGCGGGGAACACCAGGGAGCTGTTTTTT. Its translation is CASSLGLAGNTRELFF. The full variable domain, with the rest looked up from reference TRBV5-4 and TRBJ2-2, is ETGVTQSPTHLIKTRGQQVTLRCSSQSGHNTVSWYQQALGQGPQFIFQYYREEENGRGNFPPRFSGLQFPNYSSELNVNALELDDSALYLCASSLGLAGNTRELFFGEGSRLTVL.

This rearrangement joins TRBV9 to TRBJ2-7; 9 nucleotides line up with TRBD2. The J segment lost 2 bases and the V segment lost 1 base, leaving 4 bases of the junction unmatched. Germline V gives CDR1 SGDLS, CDR2 YYNGEE. This CDR3 is 15 amino acids long. In DNA form, the CDR3 reads TGTGCCAGCAGCGTATCTAGCGGGACAACCTACGAGCAGTACTTC. Translation: CASSVSSGTTYEQYF.

V and J are TRBV7-2 and TRBJ2-5, with 12 nucleotides matching TRBD2. V was clipped by 5 bases and J by 7 bases; unmatched bases: 5. The CDR3 contains 14 residues. Germline CDR1 and CDR2: SGHTA and FQGNSA. The CDR3 spells CASSRTLAGGTQYF. CDR3 coding DNA: TGTGCCAGCAGCCGCACACTAGCGGGAGGGACCCAGTACTTC.

This clone was counted only a few times. This chain joins TRBV4-3 and TRBJ1-4; D is unclear. CDR3 length equals 15 residues. V was cut by 4 bases and J by 2 bases, with 11 bases left in between. In germline, CDR1 is LGHNA, CDR2 YSLEER. The CDR3 here is CASSREGLTNEKLFF. CDR3 nucleotide sequence: TGCGCCAGCAGCCGAGAGGGTTTGACTAATGAAAAACTGTTTTTT.

This clone occurred a few times. V is TRBV7-9 and J is TRBJ2-7; D is possibly TRBD2 (6 bases). The germline V gene has CDR1 SEHNR and CDR2 FQNEAQ (reference sequence). Trimming removed 3 bases from V and 7 bases from J, with 19 bases in between. The CDR3 runs 15 residues. The CDR3 coding sequence is TGTGCCAGCAGCTTCTCGGCGGGAACTCCTCGGGAGCAGTACTTC. Its translation: CASSFSAGTPREQYF. Drawing the rest from reference TRBV7-9 and TRBJ2-7, the complete variable domain is DTGVSQNPRHKITKRGQNVTFRCDPISEHNRLYWYRQTLGQGPEFLTYFQNEAQLEKSRLLSDRFSAERPKGSFSTLEIQRTEQGDSAMYLCASSFSAGTPREQYFGPGTRLTVT.

The V and J genes are TRBV5-1 and TRBJ2-7; the D gene could be TRBD1 or TRBD2 (5 bases each). Trimming shortened V by 0 bases and J by 3 bases, and 10 bases separated the two germline ends. Germline loops: CDR1 SGHRS, CDR2 YFSETQ. There are 14 residues in the CDR3. CDR3 sequence reads: CASSLVSGSYEQYF. For the CDR3, the DNA is TGCGCCAGCAGCTTGGTGTCAGGGAGCTACGAGCAGTACTTC.

This rearrangement joins TRBV9 to TRBJ2-7, with TRBD1 matching over 7 bases. Trimming took 4 bases from V and 2 from J; bases not matched to a gene: 6. Germline CDR1 reads SGDLS; CDR2 reads YYNGEE. This CDR3 spans 14 amino acids. The CDR3 sequence is CASSPQGPAYEQYF. The CDR3 DNA reads TGTGCCAGCAGCCCACAGGGGCCCGCCTACGAGCAGTACTTC.

The CDR3 DNA follows: TGTGCCAGCAGCTTAGAAGTTTGGTCCCATGAGCAGTTCTTC. Encoded protein: CASSLEVWSHEQFF. The chain couples TRBV11-3 to TRBJ2-1; D ambiguous. V was cut by 0 bases and J by 8 bases, with 11 bases left in between. The germline CDR1 and CDR2 sequences are SGHNT and YENEEA. This CDR3 comprises 14 residues.

The chain is built from TRBV7-2 and TRBJ2-3, with D possibly being TRBD2 (7 bases). Trimming stripped 1 base from V and 2 bases from J, with 10 bases between. The germline V gene has CDR1 SGHTA and CDR2 FQGNSA. This CDR3 is built from 15 residues. The CDR3 region is CASSLDGGLTDTQYF. The CDR3 DNA is TGTGCCAGCAGCTTAGACGGGGGGCTCACAGATACGCAGTATTTT.

V and J are TRBV29-1 and TRBJ2-1; D unresolved. CDR3 length: 14 residues. Trimming pared 6 bases from V and 6 bases from J, leaving 18 bases between. Germline V gene data show CDR1 as SQVTM and CDR2 as ANQGSEA. This CDR3 reads CSVLKGGQFNEQFF. The CDR3 DNA is TGCAGCGTACTCAAGGGTGGGCAATTCAATGAGCAGTTCTTC.

This chain links TRBV29-1 with TRBJ1-1; D uncertain. Germline V gene sequence: CDR1 SQVTM, CDR2 ANQGSEA. The CDR3 loop spans 13 amino acids. V lost 7 bases and J 4 bases, leaving 16 bases between the germline ends. The DNA of the CDR3 is TGCAGCGCTTCCATAGGTGGTTTCACTGAAGCTTTCTTT. Translated, it gives CSASIGGFTEAFF.

This clone was found a few times. The V and J genes are TRBV4-3 and TRBJ2-2, with D unclear. The CDR3 has 15 residues. The V gene's germline CDR1 is LGHNA and CDR2 YSLEER. V was pared by 0 bases and J by 7 bases, with 12 bases between. The CDR3 region has the DNA TGCGCCAGCAGCCAAGATTTAGGATGGGGCGGGGAGCTGTTTTTT. This translates into CASSQDLGWGGELFF.

The chain employs TRBV14 and TRBJ2-1; 9 bases are shared with TRBD2. Germline lookup yields CDR1 SGHDN and CDR2 FVKESK. The CDR3 is 14 amino acids. V was pared by 0 bases and J by 9 bases, with 3 bases of the junction left unmatched. CDR3 sequence reads: CASSQEGLAGEQFF. The CDR3 bases are TGTGCCAGCAGCCAAGAGGGACTAGCTGGTGAGCAGTTCTTC.

This clone was seen only once. The J gene is TRBJ2-6, the V gene TRBV6-6; D is uncertain. Germline values: CDR1 MNHNY, CDR2 SVGAGI (reference sequence). Trimming pared 11 bases from V and 2 bases from J, leaving 7 bases between. The CDR3 consists of 12 residues. The CDR3 is CALRAGANVLTF. In DNA, the CDR3 is TGTGCCCTCCGGGCTGGGGCCAACGTCCTGACTTTC.

The rearrangement joins TRBV5-1 to TRBJ2-7; 8 nucleotides align to TRBD2. The V gene's germline CDR1 is SGHRS and CDR2 YFSETQ. This CDR3 comprises 14 residues. V was clipped by 3 bases and J by 4 bases; unmatched bases: 6. The CDR3 spells CASSSTTSEYEQYF. The CDR3 region has the DNA TGCGCCAGCAGCTCGACGACTAGCGAGTACGAGCAGTACTTC.

The chain joins TRBV7-3 to TRBJ1-1; D not certain. The CDR3 extends over 17 amino acids. Germline V gene sequence: CDR1 SGHTA, CDR2 FQGTGA. Trimming cost V 6 bases and J 0 bases, with 20 bases left between them. Here the CDR3 reads CASSSFISLELNTEAFF. CDR3 nucleotides: TGTGCCAGCAGTTCTTTCATATCTTTAGAACTGAACACTGAAGCTTTCTTT.

The J gene is TRBJ2-1, the V gene TRBV27; 10 positions match TRBD2. The germline gives CDR1 MNHEY, CDR2 SMNVEV (reference sequence). The V segment lost 2 bases and the J segment 4 bases; nucleotides outside the gene matches: 5. This CDR3 contains 16 residues. The CDR3 nucleotides read TGTGCCAGCAGTTTAGTTCTAGCGGGAGTATACAATGAGCAGTTCTTC. Translation: CASSLVLAGVYNEQFF.

This clone was found a few times. This chain joins TRBV2 and TRBJ2-1, with 14 bases that match TRBD2. V shed 7 bases, J shed 10 bases, and the junction held 6 bases outside the gene matches. This CDR3 is built from 14 residues. Germline V CDR1 and CDR2: SNHLY, FYNNEI. CDR3 residues: CASTGTSGSGEQFF. As DNA, the CDR3 is TGTGCCAGCACTGGGACTAGCGGGAGTGGAGAGCAGTTCTTC.

The chain is built from TRBV9 and TRBJ1-6; TRBD1 agrees at 7 bases. Looked up from germline, CDR1 is SGDLS and CDR2 is YYNGEE. V lost 3 bases and J lost 12; bases outside the gene matches: 6. The CDR3 contains 13 residues. CDR3 residues: CASSAKTGRPLHF. The CDR3 nucleotides are TGTGCCAGCAGCGCCAAGACAGGGAGACCCCTCCACTTT.

The gene calls are TRBV7-9 and TRBJ1-1; tentative D call: TRBD1 (6 bases). This CDR3 has 15 amino acids. The germline gives CDR1 SEHNR, CDR2 FQNEAQ (reference sequence). V was clipped by 5 bases and J by 0 bases, with 13 bases between them. The CDR3 nucleotides are TGTGCCAGCAGCCCTCTATGGGGGCTGAACACTGAAGCTTTCTTT. It yields the protein CASSPLWGLNTEAFF.

V usage is TRBV29-1 and J usage is TRBJ2-7; D is unclear. Trimming pared 6 bases from V and 6 bases from J, leaving 12 bases between. The length of the CDR3 is 11 residues. The V gene's germline CDR1 is SQVTM and CDR2 ANQGSEA. The CDR3 spells CSVVGGSEQYF. The CDR3 coding sequence is TGCAGCGTGGTCGGCGGTTCCGAGCAGTACTTC.

The chain is built from TRBV29-1 and TRBJ2-7; 9 bases match TRBD1. The CDR3 contains 13 residues. Germline CDR1 and CDR2: SQVTM and ANQGSEA. The trim removed 4 bases at V and 2 bases at J, leaving 3 bases unmatched. The CDR3 DNA reads as TGCAGCGTTGCCGGGACAGGGACCTACGAGCAGTACTTC. This encodes CSVAGTGTYEQYF.

This chain uses TRBV7-2 with TRBJ2-7; 11 bases align to TRBD2. The CDR3 runs 14 residues. The germline V gene has CDR1 SGHTA and CDR2 FQGNSA. The junction had 5 bases not matched to a gene; V was cut back by 4 bases and J by 6 bases. The CDR3 is CASSSIAGGVEQYF. CDR3 DNA: TGTGCCAGCAGCTCGATAGCGGGAGGGGTCGAGCAGTACTTC.

This clone has a handful of counts. The chain has TRBV5-4 and TRBJ2-2; the D is unclear. V was trimmed by 3 bases and J by 3 bases, leaving 15 bases between them. The CDR3 is 16 amino acids. The germline gives CDR1 SGHNT, CDR2 YYREEE (reference sequence). The CDR3 loop reads CASSSRTARDTGELFF. CDR3 nucleotide sequence: TGTGCCAGCAGCTCTCGGACCGCCCGAGACACCGGGGAGCTGTTTTTT.